The 20 T cell receptor beta chains below all came from one sample that was sequenced in a study of T cell repertoires in cytomegalovirus infection. Using its own MiXCR run on the reads, TCRdb lists one record per CDR3 protein. In the table there are around 230,000 distinct CDR3 sequences, approximately 6.7% of which are singletons. Sequencing was performed on PBMCs. The receptors originated from a human donor in good health (CMV status not recorded). Some clones in this sample may be carry-over from other donors' samples.

This clonotype was seen ten or more times. This chain uses TRBV28 with TRBJ1-6; tentatively, D is TRBD1 (5 bases). This CDR3 region has 15 residues. The germline V and J ends were trimmed by 1 base and 5 bases, with 9 bases remaining between them. Germline CDR1 is MDHEN and CDR2 is SYDVKM. The CDR3 DNA reads as TGTGCCAGCAGTTTATACGACAGTCATAATTCACCCCTCCACTTT. It encodes CASSLYDSHNSPLHF.

This clonotype was seen many times. This rearrangement joins TRBV7-9 to TRBJ2-2; 10 bases agree with TRBD1. The germline gives CDR1 SEHNR, CDR2 FQNEAQ (reference sequence). Losses at the gene ends were 6 bases for V and 7 bases for J; bases not matched to a gene: 14. The CDR3 has 17 amino acids. CDR3 amino acids: CASRYSGTGVLGGELFF. The CDR3 region has the DNA TGTGCCAGCAGATATTCTGGGACAGGGGTTCTTGGCGGGGAGCTGTTTTTT.

This clonotype was counted ten times or more. V is TRBV19 and J is TRBJ1-5; the D is unclear. The germline V gene has CDR1 LNHDA and CDR2 SQIVND (reference sequence). This CDR3 is built from 13 residues. The V end was cut by 9 bases, the J end by 2 bases, with 11 bases between. For the CDR3, the DNA is TGTGCCAGCAACGACGGGCGCAATCAGCCCCAGCATTTT. Its translation: CASNDGRNQPQHF.

There are a few counts of this clonotype. V usage is TRBV29-1 and J usage is TRBJ2-7; D is ambiguous. The CDR3 spans 12 residues. Looked up from germline, CDR1 is SQVTM and CDR2 is ANQGSEA. V was cut by 5 bases and J by 1 base, with 9 bases left in between. The CDR3 here is CSVRGSSYEQYF. The CDR3 bases are TGCAGCGTTCGTGGCAGTTCCTACGAGCAGTACTTC.

This clonotype is a singleton in its sample. A much bigger clone sits one base away, suggesting this may be a read error. This rearrangement joins TRBV29-1 to TRBJ1-2; D not certain. The CDR3 is 15 residues long. CDR1 SQVTM and CDR2 ANQGSEA come from the germline V gene. The ends were cut back, 0 bases at V and 8 bases at J, with 19 bases in the middle. The CDR3: CSVEERWQRTGGYTF. DNA of the CDR3: TGCAGCGTTGAAGAAAGGTGGCAGCGAACCGGGGGCTACACCTTC.

This clonotype was counted only a few times. The J gene is TRBJ2-1, the V gene TRBV20-1; no reliable D call. Germline values: CDR1 DFQATT, CDR2 SNEGSKA (reference sequence). The CDR3 is 13 residues long. The ends were cut back, 4 bases at V and 9 bases at J, with 16 bases in the middle. Written as DNA, the CDR3 is TGCAGTGCTAAAAGTGTGAGACGGCCTGAGCAGTTCTTC. Translating it yields CSAKSVRRPEQFF.

In this sample, this clonotype turned up many times. Written as DNA, the CDR3 is TGTGCCAGCAGCGCCACCCCGGGACAGGGGGCGCCTAACTATGGCTACACCTTC. This encodes CASSATPGQGAPNYGYTF. The chain carries TRBV7-2 and TRBJ1-2; TRBD1 agrees at 12 bases. Germline assignment: CDR1 SGHTA and CDR2 FQGNSA. CDR3 size: 18 residues. V lost 5 bases and J lost 0; bases outside the gene matches: 10. The whole variable domain, filled in from reference TRBV7-2 and TRBJ1-2, reads GAGVSQSPSNKVTEKGKDVELRCDPISGHTALYWYRQSLGQGLEFLIYFQGNSAPDKSGLPSDRFSAERTGGSVSTLTIQRTQQEDSAVYLCASSATPGQGAPNYGYTFGSGTRLTVV.

This clonotype was observed many times. J is TRBJ2-3 and V is TRBV19, with TRBD2 matching 10 bases. J gave up 1 base and V 1 base, and 11 bases lay outside the gene matches. Germline V gene sequence: CDR1 LNHDA, CDR2 SQIVND (reference sequence). This CDR3 is 19 amino acids long. The CDR3 nucleotides read TGTGCCAGTAGTATAGCACAGGGAGCGAGCGGGGGGGGCACAGATACGCAGTATTTT. It yields the protein CASSIAQGASGGGTDTQYF.

The sample holds many counts of this clonotype. The chain has TRBV7-2 and TRBJ2-5; 7 bases match TRBD1. With V trimmed by 5 bases and J by 3 bases, 3 bases remained unmatched. Per germline, CDR1 SGHTA and CDR2 FQGNSA. There are 13 residues in the CDR3. DNA for the CDR3: TGTGCCAGCAGCCCCAGGGGGAAAGAGACCCAGTACTTC. This sequence encodes CASSPRGKETQYF.

At least ten counts were recorded for this clonotype. V and J are TRBV28 and TRBJ2-1, with a tentative D call TRBD1 (7 bases). The CDR3 consists of 15 residues. CDR1 is MDHEN and CDR2 is SYDVKM in the germline V gene. V dropped 2 bases and J dropped 3 bases, with 11 bases sitting between them. CDR3 sequence: CASSLGGGRYNEQFF. The CDR3 DNA reads TGTGCCAGCAGTTTAGGAGGGGGCCGCTACAATGAGCAGTTCTTC.

With respect to this clonotype: One base away lies a much larger clone, so this may be a sequencing read error. The chain has TRBV28 and TRBJ2-5; TRBD1 matches 8 bases. V lost 6 bases to trimming and J lost 3 bases; unmatched junction nucleotides: 15. The V gene's germline CDR1 is MDHEN and CDR2 SYDVKM. This CDR3 region has 17 residues. This CDR3 is CASSCHPHRDRKETQYF. The CDR3 coding sequence is TGTGCCAGCAGCTGCCACCCCCATCGGGACAGGAAAGAGACCCAGTACTTC.

The rearrangement uses TRBV20-1 and TRBJ2-1; D is perhaps TRBD1 or TRBD2 (5 bases each). The germline V and J ends were trimmed by 0 bases and 0 bases, with 21 bases remaining between them. The germline V gene encodes CDR1 DFQATT and CDR2 SNEGSKA (reference sequence). The CDR3 spans 19 residues. The CDR3 DNA reads TGCAGTGCTAGAGATAAGAGCGTCTACGGGACGAGCTCCTACAATGAGCAGTTCTTC. Encoded protein: CSARDKSVYGTSSYNEQFF.

This clonotype was picked up many times. The chain uses TRBV5-6 and TRBJ2-2; D ambiguous. This CDR3 comprises 16 residues. Germline CDR1 SGHDT, CDR2 YYEEEE. The V and J ends lost 4 bases and 4 bases respectively, with 17 bases between them. CDR3 in DNA: TGTGCCAGCAGCCTCCTAGGAAAGGGAATCACCGGGGAGCTGTTTTTT. This encodes CASSLLGKGITGELFF.

This clonotype was seen more than once but under ten times. The chain has TRBV5-4 and TRBJ2-2; possibly TRBD1 for D (6 bases). The germline CDR1 and CDR2 sequences are SGHNT and YYREEE (reference sequence). CDR3 length: 13 amino acids. The V and J ends lost 6 bases and 4 bases respectively, with 10 bases between them. Here the CDR3 reads CASKQGGTGELFF. Written as DNA, the CDR3 is TGTGCCAGCAAGCAAGGGGGCACCGGGGAGCTGTTTTTT.

This clonotype was detected many times. The J gene is TRBJ1-4, the V gene TRBV15; the D is unclear. CDR1 is LNHNV, CDR2 YYDKDF, per germline (reference sequence). The CDR3 length is 13 residues. V was trimmed by 0 bases and J by 6 bases, leaving 5 bases between them. The CDR3 DNA is TGTGCCACCAGCAGAGATCTGTATGAAAAACTGTTTTTT. Translated: CATSRDLYEKLFF. Full variable domain (rest looked up from reference TRBV15 and TRBJ1-4): DAMVIQNPRYQVTQFGKPVTLSCSQTLNHNVMYWYQQKSSQAPKLLFHYYDKDFNNEADTPDNFQSRRPNTSFCFLDIRSPGLGDTAMYLCATSRDLYEKLFFGSGTQLSVL.

The V gene is TRBV6-6, the J gene TRBJ2-1, with D possibly being TRBD2 (6 bases). V lost 5 bases and J 10 bases, leaving 15 bases between the germline ends. The CDR3 runs to 13 residues. Looked up from germline, CDR1 is MNHNY and CDR2 is SVGAGI (reference sequence). This CDR3 reads CASSLTRSREQFF. In nucleotides, the CDR3 is TGTGCCAGCAGTCTGACTAGATCCCGCGAGCAGTTCTTC.

There are many counts of this clonotype. J is TRBJ1-3 and V is TRBV28, with a weak D call TRBD1 (6 bases). The CDR3 covers 17 residues. Per germline, CDR1 MDHEN and CDR2 SYDVKM. Trimming left V 3 bases short and J 0 bases short, with 15 bases between. The DNA of the CDR3 is TGTGCCAGCAGTTTTGGGCAGGGGACTGACTCTGGAAACACCATATATTTT. Encoded protein: CASSFGQGTDSGNTIYF.

The genes are TRBV30 and TRBJ1-1; 7 bases fit TRBD1. V gave up 0 bases and J gave up 7 bases; unmatched junction bases: 8. CDR1 GTSNPN and CDR2 SVGIG come from the germline V gene (reference sequence). The CDR3 covers 14 residues. The CDR3 here is CAWSVFRGGSEAFF. CDR3 sequence (DNA): TGTGCCTGGAGTGTATTCAGGGGGGGGAGTGAAGCTTTCTTT.

This rearrangement joins TRBV29-1 to TRBJ2-3; TRBD2 agrees at 7 bases. CDR3 size: 9 residues. The germline V gene encodes CDR1 SQVTM and CDR2 ANQGSEA. CDR3 protein: CRRGDTQYF. The CDR3 bases are TGCAGGCGGGGGGATACGCAGTATTTT.

This clonotype was counted many times. The rearrangement joins TRBV20-1 to TRBJ2-1; the D is unclear. CDR3 length: 13 residues. Trimming pared 6 bases from V and 0 bases from J, leaving 9 bases between. The V gene's germline CDR1 is DFQATT and CDR2 SNEGSKA (reference sequence). DNA for the CDR3: TGCAGTGCCCCTCCGAGCTCCTACAATGAGCAGTTCTTC. Protein sequence: CSAPPSSYNEQFF.